This T cell receptor (beta chain) was observed in a study of T cells in Graves' hyperthyroidism and ophthalmopathy. Study observations and caveats: In the blood, most expanded thyroid clonotypes above 0.001 appeared as well. Ophthalmopathy prediction by the model preceded onset by a median roughly 6.3 months.

The CDR3 contains 14 residues. The germline CDR1 and CDR2 sequences are MDHEN and SYDVKM. V shed 5 bases and J 6 bases; nucleotides not matched to a gene: 4. The study defined stable Graves' hyperthyroidism as no ophthalmopathy progression within 18 months. Exclusion followed for patients with uncontrolled infection, other autoimmune disease, pregnancy or lactation. This clonotype was seen only a few times. No antigen is known for it. RNA transcripts were the template for amplifying TCR beta CDR3 regions. HTBI primers were the set used in a first-round RT-PCR of the TCR CDR3. MiXCR was run by TCRdb on the multiplex PCR reads, yielding one entry per CDR3 protein. Seen here are hundreds of thousands of distinct CDR3 sequences, over 15% observed once, and the top ten hold around a sixth.

The TCR sequence derives from a woman aged 18-29 years with Graves' hyperthyroidism. This chain uses TRBV28 with TRBJ1-4, with 9 positions matching TRBD1. The source material was blood. This CDR3 is CASSRGQGHEKLFF. Here the CDR3 DNA reads TGTGCCAGCAGTCGGGGACAGGGACATGAAAAACTGTTTTTT. The whole variable domain, remainder taken from reference TRBV28 and TRBJ1-4, is DVKVTQSSRYLVKRTGEKVFLECVQDMDHENMFWYRQDPGLGLRLIYFSYDVKMKEKGDIPEGYSVSREKKERFSLILESASTNQTSMYLCASSRGQGHEKLFFGSGTQLSVL.